The 12 T cell receptor beta chains reported below all come from one sample, sequenced in a study of shared clonotypes between healthy human individuals. Naive CD8 populations comprised CD45RO-negative cells positively selected for CCR7, excluding terminally differentiated effector memory CD45RA+ cells. TCRdb keeps only in-frame clones here, not all; method: immunoSEQ multiplex PCR. The top ten clones hold 0.9% to 1.5% of a sample with some 1,900,000 clones, about 95% of them seen once. The material sequenced was naive CD8+ T cells sorted from blood. Receptors were obtained from a man between 18 and 29 years old in good health.

This clone was found once. The V call is TRBV27, the J call TRBJ2-1, with 13 bases aligning to TRBD2. Germline CDR1 is MNHEY and CDR2 is SMNVEV (reference sequence). Germline trimming cut 11 bases from V and 5 bases from J; bases unmatched to any gene: 6. The CDR3 length is 14 residues. This CDR3 reads CAARLAGGNNEQFF. DNA of the CDR3: TGTGCCGCCCGACTAGCGGGGGGCAACAATGAGCAGTTCTTC.

The genes are TRBV11-2 and TRBJ1-1; 7 nucleotides match TRBD1. With V trimmed by 6 bases and J by 2 bases, 15 bases remained unmatched. The CDR3 sequence is 17 residues long. CDR1 is SGHAT, CDR2 FQNNGV, per germline. The CDR3 bases are TGTGCCAGCAGTCCCGGAGGGGGCCCTCGGTCAAACACTGAAGCTTTCTTT. It is translated as CASSPGGGPRSNTEAFF.

V usage is TRBV7-2 and J usage is TRBJ2-3; unclear D gene. Germline CDR1 is SGHTA and CDR2 is FQGNSA. The CDR3 is made up of 16 amino acids. Trimming shortened V by 5 bases and J by 2 bases, and 17 bases separated the two germline ends. CDR3 residues: CASSVRVAPPTDTQYF. The CDR3 coding sequence is TGTGCCAGCAGCGTACGGGTAGCCCCCCCCACAGATACGCAGTATTTT. The complete variable domain, with remaining parts taken from reference TRBV7-2 and TRBJ2-3, reads GAGVSQSPSNKVTEKGKDVELRCDPISGHTALYWYRQSLGQGLEFLIYFQGNSAPDKSGLPSDRFSAERTGGSVSTLTIQRTQQEDSAVYLCASSVRVAPPTDTQYFGPGTRLTVL.

The chain carries TRBV5-5 and TRBJ2-5; perhaps D is TRBD1 or TRBD2 (5 bases each). V lost 3 bases to trimming and J lost 0 bases, with 15 bases between them. CDR1 is SGHKS, CDR2 YYEKEE, per germline (reference sequence). The CDR3 length is 16 residues. The DNA of the CDR3 is TGTGCCAGCAGCTCCCCGCAGGGACCGTACCAAGAGACCCAGTACTTC. It yields the protein CASSSPQGPYQETQYF.

V gene TRBV28 combines with J gene TRBJ2-5; D is uncertain. V was trimmed by 6 bases and J by 3 bases, leaving 14 bases between them. CDR1 and CDR2 from the germline V gene are MDHEN and SYDVKM. The CDR3 consists of 14 residues. The CDR3: CASRKWGIEETQYF. The CDR3 nucleotides read TGTGCCAGCAGAAAGTGGGGAATTGAAGAGACCCAGTACTTC.

This rearrangement joins TRBV10-2 to TRBJ2-1, with 11 bases fitting TRBD2. V lost 4 bases, J lost 2 bases, and 1 base stayed unmatched. Germline values: CDR1 WSHSY, CDR2 SAAADI. The CDR3 has 15 residues. The CDR3 bases are TGCGCCAGCAGTGGGACTAGCGGGCCCTACAATGAGCAGTTCTTC. It is translated as CASSGTSGPYNEQFF.

In nucleotides, the CDR3 is TGCGCCAGCAGCCAACTTGATCAAAGCTCCTATAATTCACCCCTCCACTTT. It translates to CASSQLDQSSYNSPLHF. The V gene is TRBV4-3, the J gene TRBJ1-6; D not resolved. Germline CDR1 is LGHNA and CDR2 is YSLEER. V gave up 2 bases and J gave up 0 bases, with 11 bases separating them. This CDR3 has 17 residues.

The chain employs TRBV9 and TRBJ2-3; 9 bases align to TRBD2. Germline CDR1 is SGDLS and CDR2 is YYNGEE. Trimming cost V 2 bases and J 4 bases; bases outside gene matches: 5. The CDR3 extends over 15 amino acids. The CDR3 DNA is TGTGCCAGCAGCGTTAGCGGGAGAGGTGCAGATACGCAGTATTTT. Translation: CASSVSGRGADTQYF.

V usage is TRBV4-1 and J usage is TRBJ2-3; D perhaps matches TRBD2 (8 bases). V was clipped by 8 bases and J by 7 bases, with 22 bases between them. The CDR3 spans 15 residues. Germline CDR1 reads MGHRA; CDR2 reads YSYEKL. The CDR3 reads CASSPGGLVPYTQYF. The CDR3 nucleotides read TGCGCCAGCTCCCCAGGGGGACTAGTGCCTTATACGCAGTATTTT.

The rearrangement links TRBV2 to TRBJ1-4, with a weak D call TRBD1 (5 bases). Germline CDR1 reads SNHLY; CDR2 reads FYNNEI. V gave up 6 bases and J gave up 7 bases, with 18 bases separating them. The CDR3 extends over 15 amino acids. The DNA for the CDR3 is TGTGCCAGCAGCCGACAGTCCGCTGGGGGTGAAAAACTGTTTTTT. As protein: CASSRQSAGGEKLFF.

V gene TRBV7-6 combines with J gene TRBJ2-5; D remains unclear. CDR1 SGHVS and CDR2 FNYEAQ come from the germline V gene. The CDR3 runs to 12 residues. Trimming pared 5 bases from V and 1 base from J, leaving 5 bases between. Here the CDR3 DNA reads TGTGCCAGCAGCACCTTCCAAGAGACCCAGTACTTC. Amino acids: CASSTFQETQYF.

The chain employs TRBV18 and TRBJ2-7; D remains unclear. Germline values: CDR1 KGHSH, CDR2 LQKENI. This CDR3 comprises 13 residues. The ends were cut back, 6 bases at V and 3 bases at J, with 12 bases in the middle. For the CDR3, the DNA is TGTGCCAGCTCGCCTGACAAGATCTACGAGCAGTACTTC. This gives the protein CASSPDKIYEQYF.